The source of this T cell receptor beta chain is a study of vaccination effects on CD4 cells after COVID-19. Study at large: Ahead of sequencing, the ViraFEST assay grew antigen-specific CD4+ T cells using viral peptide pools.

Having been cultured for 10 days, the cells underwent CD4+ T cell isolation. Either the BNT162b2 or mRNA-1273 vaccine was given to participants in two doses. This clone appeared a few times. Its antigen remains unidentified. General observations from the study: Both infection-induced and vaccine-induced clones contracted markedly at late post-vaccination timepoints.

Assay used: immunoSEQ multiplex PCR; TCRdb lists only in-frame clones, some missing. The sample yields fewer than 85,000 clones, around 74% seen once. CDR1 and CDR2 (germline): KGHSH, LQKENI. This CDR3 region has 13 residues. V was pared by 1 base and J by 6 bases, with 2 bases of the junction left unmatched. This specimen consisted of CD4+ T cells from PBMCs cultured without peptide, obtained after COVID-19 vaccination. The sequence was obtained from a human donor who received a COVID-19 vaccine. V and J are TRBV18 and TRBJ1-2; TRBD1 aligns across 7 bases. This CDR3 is CASSPRDSNGYTF. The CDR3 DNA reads TGTGCCAGCTCACCACGGGACAGCAATGGCTACACCTTC. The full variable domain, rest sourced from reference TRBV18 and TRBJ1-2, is NAGVMQNPRHLVRRRGQEARLRCSPMKGHSHVYWYRQLPEEGLKFMVYLQKENIIDESGMPKERFSAEFPKEGPSILRIQQVVRGDSAAYFCASSPRDSNGYTFGSGTRLTVV.